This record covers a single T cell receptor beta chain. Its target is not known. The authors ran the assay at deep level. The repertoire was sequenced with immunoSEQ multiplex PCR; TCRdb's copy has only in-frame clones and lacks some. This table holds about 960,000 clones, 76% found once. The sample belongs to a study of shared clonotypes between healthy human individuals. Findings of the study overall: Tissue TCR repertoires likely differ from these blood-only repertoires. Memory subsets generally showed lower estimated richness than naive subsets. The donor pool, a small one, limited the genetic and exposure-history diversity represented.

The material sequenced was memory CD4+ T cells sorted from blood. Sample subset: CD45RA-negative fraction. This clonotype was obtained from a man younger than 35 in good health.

This CDR3 is CASSKDPNLDKAFF. The CDR3 nucleotides are TGTGCCAGCAGTAAAGACCCCAATTTGGATAAAGCTTTCTTT. The chain joins TRBV27 to TRBJ1-1; D is unresolved. The CDR3 spans 14 residues. The germline V gene has CDR1 MNHEY and CDR2 SMNVEV (reference sequence). The V gene lost 5 bases and the J gene lost 9 bases, with 19 bases spanning the gap.